The 32 T cell receptor beta chains below come from one sample, sequenced in a study of T cell responses to AZD1222 COVID-19 vaccine. Measured with immunoSEQ multiplex PCR; TCRdb has only the in-frame clones, and not every one. The sample yields some 150,000 clones, about nine tenths seen once. The sequencing used peripheral blood, collected 28 days after the second AZD1222 dose. The receptors were sampled from an adult who received the AZD1222 COVID-19 vaccine.

J is TRBJ2-2 and V is TRBV11-2; 7 bases are shared with TRBD1. J was trimmed by 1 base and V by 1 base; bases with no gene match: 9. The CDR3 length is 18 residues. The V gene's germline CDR1 is SGHAT and CDR2 FQNNGV. CDR3 coding DNA: TGTGCCAGCAGCTTAGGGCCGGGACAGAGATTGAACACCGGGGAGCTGTTTTTT. It codes for CASSLGPGQRLNTGELFF.

This rearrangement joins TRBV2 to TRBJ2-6; 7 bases are a match to TRBD1. Germline lookup yields CDR1 SNHLY and CDR2 FYNNEI. The CDR3 is 15 amino acids. J lost 4 bases, V lost 5 bases, and 5 bases had no gene match. The DNA for the CDR3 is TGTGCCAGCAGTACCGACAGGGCCGGGGCCAACGTCCTGACTTTC. This translates into CASSTDRAGANVLTF.

A few counts support this clone. The rearrangement uses TRBV10-3 and TRBJ1-2; D uncertain. Germline V gene data show CDR1 as ENHRY and CDR2 as SYGVKD. The CDR3 runs 13 residues. Trimming stripped 5 bases from V and 0 bases from J, with 7 bases between. DNA for the CDR3: TGTGCCATCAGTCACAACTCTAACTATGGCTACACCTTC. Translation gives CAISHNSNYGYTF.

The CDR3 reads CASKSGLTDTQYF. The CDR3, as DNA: TGTGCCAGTAAGAGCGGTCTTACAGATACGCAGTATTTT. The chain is built from TRBV19 and TRBJ2-3; a possible D gene is TRBD2 (5 bases). The germline V and J ends were trimmed by 7 bases and 3 bases, with 11 bases remaining between them. The CDR3 spans 13 residues. Per germline, CDR1 LNHDA and CDR2 SQIVND (reference sequence).

The V and J genes are TRBV6-1 and TRBJ1-2; no firm D call. The CDR3 runs 17 residues. With 4 bases removed from V and 8 bases from J, the gap between germline ends came to 26 bases. Germline V CDR1 and CDR2: MNHNS, SASEGT. This CDR3 reads CASSVRLGIAKVQGYTF. DNA for the CDR3: TGTGCCAGCAGTGTGCGCCTGGGGATAGCGAAGGTGCAGGGCTACACCTTC.

The J gene is TRBJ1-4, the V gene TRBV5-4; the match to TRBD1 covers 8 bases. Germline V gives CDR1 SGHNT, CDR2 YYREEE (reference sequence). V trimming: 0 bases; J trimming: 11 bases; junction bases outside the gene matches: 6. The length of the CDR3 is 14 residues. The CDR3 bases are TGTGCCAGCAGCTTGGATACAGGGGGTGAGAAACTGTTTTTT. Protein: CASSLDTGGEKLFF.

The V and J genes are TRBV13 and TRBJ1-4; a weak D match, TRBD1 (5 bases). This CDR3 spans 13 amino acids. The V end lost 0 bases, the J end lost 12 bases, and 11 bases lay between the germline ends. Germline CDR1 is PRHDT and CDR2 is FYEKMQ (reference sequence). The CDR3 DNA is TGTGCCAGCAGCTTAGGGATGAGAGGGGAACTGTTTTTT. Translating gives CASSLGMRGELFF.

The chain couples TRBV7-3 to TRBJ1-1; 10 positions match TRBD1. The germline gives CDR1 SGHTA, CDR2 FQGTGA. CDR3 length: 16 amino acids. Losses at the gene ends were 5 bases for V and 3 bases for J; bases not matched to a gene: 9. CDR3 protein: CASSGTGVELYTEAFF. The CDR3 DNA follows: TGTGCCAGCAGCGGGACAGGGGTAGAACTGTACACTGAAGCTTTCTTT.

The chain employs TRBV27 and TRBJ1-2, with D uncertain. Germline V gene lookup returns CDR1 MNHEY and CDR2 SMNVEV (reference sequence). V was pared by 1 base and J by 3 bases, with 9 bases between. This CDR3 comprises 14 residues. The CDR3 sequence is CASSLFRADYGYTF. In DNA, the CDR3 is TGTGCCAGCAGTTTATTTCGAGCAGACTATGGCTACACCTTC.

This chain connects TRBV7-2 to TRBJ1-3; 7 bases agree with TRBD1. Looked up from germline, CDR1 is SGHTA and CDR2 is FQGNSA. The ends lost 4 bases at V and 5 bases at J; junction bases unmatched: 5. The CDR3 has 14 amino acids. The CDR3 coding sequence is TGTGCCAGCAGCTCAGAGACAGGGCGAAACACCATATATTTT. Protein product: CASSSETGRNTIYF.

The chain uses TRBV19 and TRBJ2-1, with 10 nucleotides matching TRBD1. This CDR3 is built from 18 residues. Germline loops: CDR1 LNHDA, CDR2 SQIVND (reference sequence). The V segment lost 5 bases and the J segment 0 bases; nucleotides outside the gene matches: 10. This chain's CDR3 is CASSFDGTGASSYNEQFF. The CDR3 DNA reads TGTGCCAGTAGTTTCGACGGGACAGGGGCGAGCTCCTACAATGAGCAGTTCTTC.

V is TRBV5-6 and J is TRBJ1-4, with D possibly being TRBD1 (6 bases). This CDR3 is 19 amino acids long. Trimming took off 4 bases at V and 8 bases at J, with 30 bases between the two ends. CDR1 is SGHDT, CDR2 YYEEEE, per germline. The CDR3 DNA reads as TGTGCCAGCAGCCGGTGGCGAAACAGGCCGTGGGGGCTAATCGAAAAACTGTTTTTT. This sequence encodes CASSRWRNRPWGLIEKLFF.

The chain is built from TRBV19 and TRBJ1-2; a weak D match, TRBD1 (5 bases). Trimming took 0 bases from V and 2 from J, leaving 10 bases between them. The CDR3 spans 15 residues. Germline loops: CDR1 LNHDA, CDR2 SQIVND (reference sequence). CDR3 coding DNA: TGTGCCAGTAGTATAGATCCGGCAGGGAACTATGGCTACACCTTC. This codes for CASSIDPAGNYGYTF. Full variable domain (remainder filled in from reference TRBV19 and TRBJ1-2): DGGITQSPKYLFRKEGQNVTLSCEQNLNHDAMYWYRQDPGQGLRLIYYSQIVNDFQKGDIAEGYSVSREKKESFPLTVTSAQKNPTAFYLCASSIDPAGNYGYTFGSGTRLTVV.

The rearrangement joins TRBV19 to TRBJ1-5; D is undetermined. This CDR3 has 12 amino acids. Germline-derived CDR1 and CDR2 are LNHDA and SQIVND (reference sequence). V lost 2 bases, J lost 4 bases, and 3 bases lay in between. The CDR3 sequence: CASSITNQPQHF. The CDR3 DNA sequence: TGTGCCAGTAGTATAACGAATCAGCCCCAGCATTTT.

V usage is TRBV28 and J usage is TRBJ2-2, with 7 nucleotides matching TRBD1. Germline V lookup: CDR1 MDHEN, CDR2 SYDVKM. The trim removed 7 bases at V and 0 bases at J, leaving 8 bases unmatched. CDR3 length equals 16 residues. The CDR3 region is CASTEGGTANTGELFF. The DNA for the CDR3 is TGTGCCAGCACCGAAGGTGGGACAGCGAACACCGGGGAGCTGTTTTTT. The variable domain in full, with the rest retrieved from reference TRBV28 and TRBJ2-2, is DVKVTQSSRYLVKRTGEKVFLECVQDMDHENMFWYRQDPGLGLRLIYFSYDVKMKEKGDIPEGYSVSREKKERFSLILESASTNQTSMYLCASTEGGTANTGELFFGEGSRLTVL.

The V call is TRBV7-2, the J call TRBJ1-4, with D possibly matching TRBD1 (5 bases). The CDR3 loop spans 15 amino acids. Germline V gene sequence: CDR1 SGHTA, CDR2 FQGNSA. V gave up 1 base and J gave up 6 bases, with 12 bases separating them. CDR3 DNA: TGTGCCAGCAGCTTAGACTCGGGACGGCATGAAAAACTGTTTTTT. Its translation is CASSLDSGRHEKLFF.

The gene calls are TRBV7-8 and TRBJ1-4, with TRBD1 as a possible D gene (6 bases). V was cut by 4 bases and J by 1 base, with 7 bases left in between. Looked up from germline, CDR1 is SGHVS and CDR2 is FQNEAQ. The CDR3 runs 14 residues. The DNA for the CDR3 is TGTGCCAGCAGCTCACAGGGAACTAATGAAAAACTGTTTTTT. Its translation is CASSSQGTNEKLFF.

The chain joins TRBV7-9 to TRBJ1-4; a possible D gene is TRBD1 (5 bases). There are 14 residues in the CDR3. Germline lookup yields CDR1 SEHNR and CDR2 FQNEAQ (reference sequence). Trimming removed 5 bases from V and 8 bases from J, with 15 bases in between. Here the CDR3 DNA reads TGTGCCAGCAGCGGTCAGGGTCCCGGGGAAAAACTGTTTTTT. This sequence encodes CASSGQGPGEKLFF.

This clone appeared a few times. This same CDR3 is encoded by further DNA sequences in the sample. The chain employs TRBV7-6 and TRBJ2-3; D unresolved. V gave up 5 bases and J gave up 6 bases, with 12 bases separating them. The CDR3 is made up of 13 amino acids. In germline, CDR1 is SGHVS, CDR2 FNYEAQ. CDR3 bases: TGTGCCAGCAGCCCAACGGATACGGATACGCAGTATTTT. Amino acids: CASSPTDTDTQYF. The full variable domain, its missing parts supplied by reference TRBV7-6 and TRBJ2-3, is GAGVSQSPRYKVTKRGQDVALRCDPISGHVSLYWYRQALGQGPEFLTYFNYEAQQDKSGLPNDRFSAERPEGSISTLTIQRTEQRDSAMYRCASSPTDTDTQYFGPGTRLTVL.

J is TRBJ1-1 and V is TRBV18; D possibly corresponds to TRBD1 (5 bases). Deletions cut 3 bases from V and 3 bases from J, with 14 bases between. CDR3 length: 15 amino acids. Per germline, CDR1 KGHSH and CDR2 LQKENI. The CDR3 loop is CASSPNQGADTEAFF. DNA for the CDR3: TGTGCCAGCTCACCGAACCAAGGGGCAGACACTGAAGCTTTCTTT.

The chain recombines TRBV18 with TRBJ1-5; D gene unclear. V was shortened by 3 bases and J by 1 base, with 10 bases between the two germline ends. CDR1 is KGHSH, CDR2 LQKENI, per germline. The CDR3 sequence is 15 residues long. In DNA form, the CDR3 reads TGTGCCAGCTCACCCCCTGGGCCCAGCAATCAGCCCCAGCATTTT. Amino acid sequence: CASSPPGPSNQPQHF.

This chain uses TRBV6-2 or TRBV6-3 with TRBJ1-5, with TRBD1 matching 8 bases. With V trimmed by 0 bases and J by 7 bases, 5 bases remained unmatched. The CDR3 has 15 amino acids. Germline V CDR1 and CDR2: MNHEY, SVGEGT. CDR3 protein: CASSYSGQGRQPQHF. The CDR3 DNA follows: TGTGCCAGCAGTTACTCCGGACAGGGCCGGCAGCCCCAGCATTTT.

This clone was detected once. The CDR3 sequence is CATSTGGRTDTQYF. CDR3 bases: TGTGCCACTTCGACAGGGGGCAGGACAGATACGCAGTATTTT. V gene TRBV10-3 combines with J gene TRBJ2-3; 10 bases map to TRBD1. This CDR3 contains 14 residues. J was trimmed by 3 bases and V by 10 bases; bases with no gene match: 7. Germline V CDR1 and CDR2: ENHRY, SYGVKD.

The V gene is TRBV2, the J gene TRBJ2-7; TRBD2 matches 13 bases. Trimming at V came to 7 bases and at J to 6 bases, leaving 12 bases not matched to a gene. Germline lookup yields CDR1 SNHLY and CDR2 FYNNEI. This CDR3 comprises 16 residues. The CDR3 protein is CASNREWTSGRREQYF. CDR3 DNA: TGTGCCAGCAACAGAGAGTGGACTAGCGGGAGACGCGAGCAGTACTTC.

The genes are TRBV21-1 and TRBJ2-4. TRBV21-1 constitutes a pseudogene. CDR3 length: 19 residues. CDR3 DNA: TGTGCCTGGGGGAGGTGGGAGAGGACAGCTGGTTTAGCCAAAAACATTCAGTACTTC. Protein sequence: CAWGRWERTAGLAKNIQYF.

The rearrangement links TRBV7-2 to TRBJ2-1; perhaps TRBD2 as D (5 bases). Trimming stripped 1 base from V and 10 bases from J, with 8 bases between. Germline CDR1 reads SGHTA; CDR2 reads FQGNSA. The CDR3 runs 12 residues. CDR3 region: CASSLVPGEQFF. CDR3 DNA: TGTGCCAGCAGCTTAGTTCCGGGGGAGCAGTTCTTC.

On this clone itself: The CDR3 ends on some other residue instead of the conserved phenylalanine or tryptophan, so this is likely a read error. It is unclear where the CDR3 begins or ends on the DNA, so no DNA is shown, and the CDR3 is as TCRdb lists it. J is TRBJ1-4 and V is TRBV10-1. The length of the CDR3 is 11 amino acids, counting both ends. CDR1 WNHNN and CDR2 SYGVQD come from the germline V gene (reference sequence). Here the CDR3 reads CASSVRDRLRS.

CDR3 sequence: CASKIQGADTQYF. In nucleotides, the CDR3 is TGTGCCAGCAAGATACAGGGGGCAGATACGCAGTATTTT. The chain employs TRBV27 and TRBJ2-3, with 8 bases aligning to TRBD1. The CDR3 extends over 13 amino acids. V was clipped by 7 bases and J by 4 bases; unmatched bases: 4. Looked up from germline, CDR1 is MNHEY and CDR2 is SMNVEV (reference sequence).

The chain links TRBV18 to TRBJ1-1; unclear D gene. The CDR3 has 15 residues. Trimming shortened V by 0 bases and J by 1 base, and 9 bases separated the two germline ends. Germline-derived CDR1 and CDR2 are KGHSH and LQKENI. DNA for the CDR3: TGTGCCAGCTCACCACCAGCCTCTACGAACACTGAAGCTTTCTTT. It codes for CASSPPASTNTEAFF.

The chain is built from TRBV29-1 and TRBJ1-2; TRBD1 matches at 9 bases. Germline V lookup: CDR1 SQVTM, CDR2 ANQGSEA. Trimming at V came to 6 bases and at J to 7 bases, leaving 12 bases not matched to a gene. The CDR3 extends over 14 amino acids. The CDR3 coding sequence is TGCAGCGTCGAACCCGGGACAGGGACCTTTGGCTACACCTTC. Its translation: CSVEPGTGTFGYTF.

The chain employs TRBV5-5 and TRBJ1-1; possibly TRBD1 for D (6 bases). This CDR3 contains 14 residues. Germline V CDR1 and CDR2: SGHKS, YYEKEE (reference sequence). V shed 4 bases and J shed 6 bases, with 16 bases lying between them. CDR3 nucleotide sequence: TGTGCCAGCAGCGGCCTTACAGGGATCTCTGAAGCTTTCTTT. Protein sequence: CASSGLTGISEAFF.

This clone was found a few times. The chain carries TRBV7-8 and TRBJ1-6; D gene unclear. The CDR3 has 12 residues. Germline values: CDR1 SGHVS, CDR2 FQNEAQ. V lost 4 bases to trimming and J lost 7 bases, with 5 bases between them. The CDR3 DNA reads as TGTGCCAGCAGCTATGGGAATTCACCCCTCCACTTT. Translating it yields CASSYGNSPLHF.